Below are 25 T cell receptor beta chains sequenced from a single sample in a study of T-cell reconstitution after alpha-beta-depleted transplantation in children. Preparation of the TCRbeta library involved a method that used unique molecular identifiers. TCRdb reanalysed the PCR reads using MiXCR and keeps one entry per CDR3 protein. In the table there are some 400,000 distinct CDR3 sequences, just over 20% of which are singletons. The source material was PBMCs from the stem cell graft donor, sampled from the stem cell graft. Source of these receptors: a human donor who donated a stem cell graft to a child with acute myeloid leukemia.

This clonotype was counted many times. This chain uses TRBV12-3 or TRBV12-4 with TRBJ1-5; 10 bases line up with TRBD1. This CDR3 contains 15 residues. V lost 6 bases to trimming and J lost 7 bases; unmatched junction nucleotides: 9. In nucleotides, the CDR3 is TGTGCCAGCAGGGCCGGGACAGGGGTTAGGCAGCCCCAGCATTTT. It codes for CASRAGTGVRQPQHF.

This chain uses TRBV12-3 or TRBV12-4 with TRBJ2-2; D unclear. The CDR3 totals 12 residues. Trimming pared 6 bases from V and 9 bases from J, leaving 11 bases between. The CDR3 loop is CASSPVPWELFF. The DNA for the CDR3 is TGTGCCAGCAGCCCGGTCCCTTGGGAGCTGTTTTTT.

The chain employs TRBV24-1 and TRBJ2-1; 8 nucleotides match TRBD1. The CDR3 is 12 residues long. Trimming at V came to 9 bases and at J to 7 bases, leaving 4 bases not matched to a gene. Germline V gene data show CDR1 as KGHDR and CDR2 as SFDVKD. In DNA form, the CDR3 reads TGTGCCACCGACAGGGGCGGGAATGAGCAGTTCTTC. Its protein is CATDRGGNEQFF.

This chain joins TRBV20-1 and TRBJ2-7, with D perhaps matching TRBD1 (6 bases). Germline-derived CDR1 and CDR2 are DFQATT and SNEGSKA (reference sequence). The CDR3 has 15 residues. Trimming stripped 0 bases from V and 2 bases from J, with 14 bases between. CDR3 DNA: TGCAGTGCTAGAGATCTAACAGGGTCGCCCTACGAGCAGTACTTC. Encoded protein: CSARDLTGSPYEQYF.

This clonotype has more than one count but fewer than ten. This chain joins TRBV25-1 and TRBJ1-1, with D unclear. Trimming removed 3 bases from V and 0 bases from J, with 8 bases in between. The CDR3 totals 14 residues. Per germline, CDR1 MGHDK and CDR2 SYGVNS. The DNA of the CDR3 is TGTGCCAGCAGTGATATTGGGATGAACACTGAAGCTTTCTTT. Translating it yields CASSDIGMNTEAFF.

The gene calls are TRBV5-4 and TRBJ2-1; the match to TRBD2 covers 11 bases. Losses at the gene ends were 0 bases for V and 0 bases for J; bases not matched to a gene: 17. CDR1 SGHNT and CDR2 YYREEE come from the germline V gene (reference sequence). This CDR3 has 22 amino acids. CDR3 protein: CASSLAVLGLAEEYSSYNEQFF. CDR3 bases: TGTGCCAGCAGCTTGGCTGTATTGGGACTAGCGGAAGAATACAGCTCCTACAATGAGCAGTTCTTC.

This clonotype was seen a handful of times. The genes are TRBV6-1 and TRBJ2-7, with D possibly matching TRBD2 (6 bases). Germline CDR1 is MNHNS and CDR2 is SASEGT. The CDR3 totals 14 residues. The germline V and J ends were trimmed by 11 bases and 3 bases, with 20 bases remaining between them. The CDR3 DNA sequence: TGTGCCGGACTACCGGGGCACGGGAACTACGAGCAGTACTTC. It codes for CAGLPGHGNYEQYF.

This clonotype was recorded a few times. This chain connects TRBV6-1 to TRBJ2-7; possibly TRBD1 or TRBD2 for D (5 bases each). The germline V and J ends were trimmed by 6 bases and 3 bases, with 24 bases remaining between them. This CDR3 region has 17 residues. Germline loops: CDR1 MNHNS, CDR2 SASEGT. The CDR3 region is CASRGVGGTTFFYEQYF. The CDR3 DNA is TGTGCCAGCAGGGGGGTAGGCGGAACCACCTTCTTCTACGAGCAGTACTTC.

This clonotype was seen only a few times. The rearrangement joins TRBV10-2 to TRBJ2-7; 13 bases line up with TRBD2. J was trimmed by 6 bases and V by 6 bases; bases with no gene match: 2. Germline V gene data show CDR1 as WSHSY and CDR2 as SAAADI. The CDR3 is 13 amino acids. As DNA, the CDR3 is TGCGCCAGCAGGGGACTAGCGGGAAGCGAGCAGTACTTC. This sequence encodes CASRGLAGSEQYF.

This clonotype was detected ten times or more. The V gene is TRBV12-3 or TRBV12-4, the J gene TRBJ2-1; D ambiguous. The V end lost 6 bases, the J end lost 9 bases, and 15 bases lay between the germline ends. The CDR3 spans 13 residues. CDR3 sequence reads: CASRPHPSGEQFF. The CDR3 coding sequence is TGTGCCAGCAGACCACATCCATCGGGTGAGCAGTTCTTC.

The chain employs TRBV3-1 and TRBJ2-2; TRBD1 matches 8 bases. The CDR3 is 15 amino acids. The germline gives CDR1 LGHDT, CDR2 YNNKEL (reference sequence). CDR3 region: CTISRQGRNTGELFF. CDR3 bases: TGTACCATCTCCAGACAGGGGAGGAACACCGGGGAGCTGTTTTTT.

The table lists this clonotype with a few counts. This chain links TRBV7-8 with TRBJ2-1; 7 bases match TRBD1. Per germline, CDR1 SGHVS and CDR2 FQNEAQ. The V and J ends lost 1 base and 7 bases, in that order; junction bases with no gene match: 10. The CDR3 extends over 16 amino acids. CDR3 protein: CASSLVTGVSGNEQFF. CDR3 DNA sequence: TGTGCCAGCAGCTTAGTAACAGGGGTCTCGGGGAATGAGCAGTTCTTC.

This clonotype has more than one count but fewer than ten. Relative to the germline gene, one junction end is altered; a read error may explain this. The chain joins TRBV27 to TRBJ1-1; weak D call: TRBD1 (6 bases). The CDR3 is 14 residues long. The germline V gene encodes CDR1 MNHEY and CDR2 SMNVEV (reference sequence). The CDR3 DNA is TGTGCCAGCAGTTTATCGGTAGGGACACCGGTTATTGTCTTT. This sequence encodes CASSLSVGTPVIVF.

This clonotype has ten or more counts. This chain links TRBV20-1 with TRBJ2-3, with TRBD2 matching 10 bases. The CDR3 sequence is 14 residues long. Germline V gene data show CDR1 as DFQATT and CDR2 as SNEGSKA (reference sequence). After removal of 3 bases from V and 0 bases from J, the junction contained 0 bases not matched to a gene. This CDR3 reads CSARTSGSTDTQYF. The CDR3 region has the DNA TGCAGTGCTAGGACTAGCGGGAGCACAGATACGCAGTATTTT.

This clonotype showed up just a few times. The rearrangement joins TRBV7-9 to TRBJ2-1; TRBD2 matches 7 bases. This CDR3 spans 17 amino acids. Germline CDR1 SEHNR, CDR2 FQNEAQ (reference sequence). The trim removed 4 bases at V and 3 bases at J, leaving 12 bases unmatched. The CDR3 DNA sequence: TGTGCCAGCAGCTCCGTTAACGGGAGGACGATCTACAATGAGCAGTTCTTC. It is translated as CASSSVNGRTIYNEQFF.

The chain uses TRBV7-9 and TRBJ2-3; perhaps D is TRBD1 or TRBD2 (5 bases each). The CDR3 has 17 residues. Trimming stripped 1 base from V and 3 bases from J, with 17 bases between. Germline CDR1 reads SEHNR; CDR2 reads FQNEAQ (reference sequence). Written as DNA, the CDR3 is TGTGCCAGCAGCTTAGGTCCAGGGAGATTGGGTACAGATACGCAGTATTTT. It translates to CASSLGPGRLGTDTQYF. The complete variable domain, with remaining parts taken from reference TRBV7-9 and TRBJ2-3, reads DTGVSQNPRHKITKRGQNVTFRCDPISEHNRLYWYRQTLGQGPEFLTYFQNEAQLEKSRLLSDRFSAERPKGSFSTLEIQRTEQGDSAMYLCASSLGPGRLGTDTQYFGPGTRLTVL.

The chain is built from TRBV12-3 or TRBV12-4 and TRBJ2-7; the D gene is possibly TRBD2 (6 bases). V lost 5 bases and J 4 bases, leaving 18 bases between the germline ends. The CDR3 loop spans 15 amino acids. CDR3: CASSLGASASYEQYF. In nucleotides, the CDR3 is TGTGCCAGCAGTCTAGGTGCTAGCGCATCTTACGAGCAGTACTTC.

In the case of this clonotype: A read error may be the cause here, since a much bigger clone is one base away. The V gene is TRBV28, the J gene TRBJ2-2, with D perhaps TRBD2 (5 bases). Germline V gives CDR1 MDHEN, CDR2 SYDVKM. The germline V and J ends were trimmed by 5 bases and 0 bases, with 7 bases remaining between them. The CDR3 loop spans 14 amino acids. The DNA for the CDR3 is TGTGCCAGCAGTGCCGGGACGAACACCGGGGAGCTGTTTTTT. Protein sequence: CASSAGTNTGELFF. Drawing the rest from reference TRBV28 and TRBJ2-2, the complete variable domain is DVKVTQSSRYLVKRTGEKVFLECVQDMDHENMFWYRQDPGLGLRLIYFSYDVKMKEKGDIPEGYSVSREKKERFSLILESASTNQTSMYLCASSAGTNTGELFFGEGSRLTVL.

This clonotype has only a few counts. The rearrangement joins TRBV20-1 to TRBJ2-7; TRBD2 matches at 16 bases. The CDR3 runs to 18 residues. Germline CDR1 is DFQATT and CDR2 is SNEGSKA (reference sequence). The V and J ends lost 6 bases and 2 bases, in that order; junction bases with no gene match: 13. In DNA, the CDR3 is TGCAGTGCCCCGGGGTCGGGACTAGCGGGAGGGAAGCCCTACGAGCAGTACTTC. Protein: CSAPGSGLAGGKPYEQYF.

The J gene is TRBJ2-7, the V gene TRBV29-1; 8 nucleotides agree with TRBD1. CDR3 length equals 15 residues. With V trimmed by 0 bases and J by 3 bases, 7 bases remained unmatched. The germline V gene has CDR1 SQVTM and CDR2 ANQGSEA. The CDR3: CSVEEEGQAFYEQYF. CDR3 nucleotide sequence: TGCAGCGTTGAAGAAGAGGGACAGGCCTTCTACGAGCAGTACTTC.

This clonotype has more than one count but fewer than ten. The V gene is TRBV5-1, the J gene TRBJ2-1; 9 bases are a match to TRBD2. Looked up from germline, CDR1 is SGHRS and CDR2 is YFSETQ. V gave up 4 bases and J gave up 10 bases; unmatched junction bases: 21. The length of the CDR3 is 18 residues. Here the CDR3 DNA reads TGCGCCAGCAGCCCGAGGATGGCGGGAGGGCCTGATCGACGAGAGCAGTTCTTC. It yields the protein CASSPRMAGGPDRREQFF.

The V and J genes are TRBV10-3 and TRBJ2-7; 7 bases fit TRBD1. The CDR3 has 12 residues. V was clipped by 8 bases and J by 7 bases; unmatched bases: 8. The germline V gene has CDR1 ENHRY and CDR2 SYGVKD. CDR3 bases: TGTGCCATCGGGACAGATTACGATGAGCAGTACTTC. It encodes CAIGTDYDEQYF.

V usage is TRBV7-9 and J usage is TRBJ2-3, with D hard to call. This CDR3 has 13 amino acids. Germline V gene sequence: CDR1 SEHNR, CDR2 FQNEAQ (reference sequence). V lost 6 bases and J 1 base, leaving 8 bases between the germline ends. In DNA, the CDR3 is TGTGCCAGCAGACCCGGGCGCACAGATACGCAGTATTTT. This gives the protein CASRPGRTDTQYF. Using reference TRBV7-9 and TRBJ2-3 for the parts outside the CDR3, the full variable domain is DTGVSQNPRHKITKRGQNVTFRCDPISEHNRLYWYRQTLGQGPEFLTYFQNEAQLEKSRLLSDRFSAERPKGSFSTLEIQRTEQGDSAMYLCASRPGRTDTQYFGPGTRLTVL.

This clonotype has more than one count but fewer than ten. The rearrangement uses TRBV12-3 or TRBV12-4 and TRBJ2-1, with TRBD2 identical over 11 bases. The CDR3 has 18 residues. The trim removed 6 bases at V and 0 bases at J, leaving 10 bases unmatched. The DNA of the CDR3 is TGTGCCAGCAGCCGTAGCGGGACTAGCGGAAGCTCCTACAATGAGCAGTTCTTC. Translation gives CASSRSGTSGSSYNEQFF.

This clonotype was seen only a few times. The chain couples TRBV2 to TRBJ2-1, with D hard to call. Per germline, CDR1 SNHLY and CDR2 FYNNEI. V was pared by 6 bases and J by 1 base, with 13 bases between. The CDR3 extends over 15 amino acids. CDR3 amino acids: CASSLATASYNEQFF. The CDR3 bases are TGTGCCAGCAGCCTCGCTACCGCTTCCTACAATGAGCAGTTCTTC. Using reference TRBV2 and TRBJ2-1 for the parts outside the CDR3, the full variable domain is EPEVTQTPSHQVTQMGQEVILRCVPISNHLYFYWYRQILGQKVEFLVSFYNNEISEKSEIFDDQFSVERPDGSNFTLKIRSTKLEDSAMYFCASSLATASYNEQFFGPGTRLTVL.